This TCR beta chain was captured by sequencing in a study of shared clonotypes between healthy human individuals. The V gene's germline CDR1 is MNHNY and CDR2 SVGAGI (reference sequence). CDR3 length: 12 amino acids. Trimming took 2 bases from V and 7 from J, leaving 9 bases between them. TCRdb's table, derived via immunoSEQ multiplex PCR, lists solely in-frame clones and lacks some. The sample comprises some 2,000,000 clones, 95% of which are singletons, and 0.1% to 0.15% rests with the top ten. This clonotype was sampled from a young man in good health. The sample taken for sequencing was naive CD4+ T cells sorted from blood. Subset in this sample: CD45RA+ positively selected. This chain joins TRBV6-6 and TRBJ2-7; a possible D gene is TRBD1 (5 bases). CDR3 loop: CASSYAGKEQYF. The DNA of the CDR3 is TGTGCCAGCAGTTACGCAGGGAAGGAGCAGTACTTC.